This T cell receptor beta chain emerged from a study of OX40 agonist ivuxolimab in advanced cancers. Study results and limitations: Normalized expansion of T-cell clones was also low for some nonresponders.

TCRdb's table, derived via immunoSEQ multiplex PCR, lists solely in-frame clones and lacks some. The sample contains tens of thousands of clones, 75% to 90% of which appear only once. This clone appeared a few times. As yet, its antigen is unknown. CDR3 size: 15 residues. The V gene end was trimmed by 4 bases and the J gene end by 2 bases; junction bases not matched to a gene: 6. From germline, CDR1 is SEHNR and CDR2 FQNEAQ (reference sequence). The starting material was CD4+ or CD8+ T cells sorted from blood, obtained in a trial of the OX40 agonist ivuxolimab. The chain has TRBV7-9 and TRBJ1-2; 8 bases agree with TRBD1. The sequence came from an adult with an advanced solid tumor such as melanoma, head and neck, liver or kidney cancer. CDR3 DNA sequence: TGTGCCAGCAGCTGGAGGACAGGGACGAACTATGGCTACACCTTC. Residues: CASSWRTGTNYGYTF.